The 10 T cell receptor beta chains below come from one sample, sequenced in a study of T cells after yellow fever vaccination. TCRdb processed the 5' RACE reads anew with MiXCR; each CDR3 protein has one entry. The sample consists of 300,000 or so distinct CDR3 sequences, 10% to 15% of them appearing once. The sequencing here drew on CD4+ T cells sorted from PBMCs, taken 45 days after the yellow fever booster vaccination. The receptors were sampled from a man aged 30 to 45 who received the YFV17D yellow fever vaccine.

This clonotype was found a few times. The chain carries TRBV29-1 and TRBJ2-7; 8 bases align to TRBD2. V shed 5 bases, J shed 2 bases, and the junction held 8 bases outside the gene matches. CDR1 is SQVTM, CDR2 ANQGSEA, per germline. This CDR3 region has 14 residues. DNA of the CDR3: TGCAGCGTTTCCCGTGAGCGGGAGCCCTACGAGCAGTACTTC. Its protein is CSVSREREPYEQYF.

This chain joins TRBV7-9 and TRBJ2-7; maybe TRBD1 (6 bases). Trimming cost V 0 bases and J 4 bases, with 16 bases left between them. CDR1 is SEHNR and CDR2 is FQNEAQ in the germline V gene (reference sequence). The CDR3 is 16 residues long. The CDR3 nucleotides are TGTGCCAGCAGCTTAGCGCTTACAGGGCCTGGATACGAGCAGTACTTC. It encodes CASSLALTGPGYEQYF. Full variable domain (missing parts from reference TRBV7-9 and TRBJ2-7): DTGVSQNPRHKITKRGQNVTFRCDPISEHNRLYWYRQTLGQGPEFLTYFQNEAQLEKSRLLSDRFSAERPKGSFSTLEIQRTEQGDSAMYLCASSLALTGPGYEQYFGPGTRLTVT.

V gene TRBV6-2 or TRBV6-3 combines with J gene TRBJ2-1, with D maybe TRBD1 (7 bases). Trimming removed 10 bases from V and 4 bases from J, with 14 bases in between. Germline V gene sequence: CDR1 MNHEY, CDR2 SVGEGT. This CDR3 spans 13 amino acids. DNA of the CDR3: TGTGCCATTCAGGGGGGATTTTACAATGAGCAGTTCTTC. Translation gives CAIQGGFYNEQFF.

The chain is built from TRBV10-3 and TRBJ1-1, with D possibly TRBD1 on 6 matching bases. V lost 4 bases and J lost 3, with 9 bases in between. Per germline, CDR1 ENHRY and CDR2 SYGVKD. The CDR3 runs to 13 residues. The CDR3 spells CAISVQGDTEAFF. The CDR3 region has the DNA TGTGCCATCAGTGTACAGGGAGACACTGAAGCTTTCTTT.

The chain carries TRBV7-8 and TRBJ1-1; D call uncertain. The germline CDR1 and CDR2 sequences are SGHVS and FQNEAQ. The CDR3 sequence is 14 residues long. V dropped 1 base and J dropped 1 base, with 7 bases sitting between them. The CDR3 sequence is CASSLVGENTEAFF. In nucleotides, the CDR3 is TGTGCCAGCAGCTTAGTTGGGGAGAACACTGAAGCTTTCTTT.

The chain uses TRBV5-4 and TRBJ2-3, with D perhaps matching TRBD1 (5 bases). The CDR3 loop spans 15 amino acids. Germline V CDR1 and CDR2: SGHNT, YYREEE (reference sequence). The V and J ends lost 0 bases and 2 bases respectively, with 10 bases between them. The CDR3 loop is CASSLVGRNTDTQYF. The DNA for the CDR3 is TGTGCCAGCAGCTTGGTGGGGCGGAACACAGATACGCAGTATTTT.

CDR3 sequence reads: CSASWTSGSTDTQYF. CDR3 coding DNA: TGCAGTGCTAGTTGGACTAGCGGAAGCACAGATACGCAGTATTTT. The V call is TRBV20-1, the J call TRBJ2-3; 10 nucleotides match TRBD2. The germline gives CDR1 DFQATT, CDR2 SNEGSKA (reference sequence). This CDR3 spans 15 amino acids. After removal of 3 bases from V and 0 bases from J, the junction contained 3 bases not matched to a gene.

This clonotype was counted only a few times. V is TRBV12-3 or TRBV12-4 and J is TRBJ1-5, with D possibly TRBD1 on 5 matching bases. The ends were cut back, 3 bases at V and 9 bases at J, with 18 bases in the middle. The CDR3 extends over 15 amino acids. The CDR3 nucleotides are TGTGCCAGCAGTTTGGGGAGGGGCCGCGAATCGCCCCAGCATTTT. Amino acid sequence: CASSLGRGRESPQHF.

The chain recombines TRBV30 with TRBJ2-7, with D possibly being TRBD2 (5 bases). Germline V gives CDR1 GTSNPN, CDR2 SVGIG (reference sequence). V lost 7 bases and J lost 6, with 16 bases in between. The CDR3 has 12 residues. The DNA for the CDR3 is TGTGCCTCTACACTAGGAGCGTCCGAGCAGTACTTC. It specifies CASTLGASEQYF.

The V and J genes are TRBV3-1 and TRBJ2-7, with 9 positions matching TRBD1. With V trimmed by 1 base and J by 4 bases, 2 bases remained unmatched. This CDR3 has 14 residues. The germline V gene encodes CDR1 LGHDT and CDR2 YNNKEL (reference sequence). The CDR3 is CASSQVDRGYEQYF. CDR3 nucleotide sequence: TGTGCCAGCAGCCAAGTTGACAGGGGGTACGAGCAGTACTTC.